The entry that follows covers one T cell receptor (beta chain) sequence. What it binds is unknown. Germline CDR1 reads SGHRS; CDR2 reads YFSETQ. This CDR3 contains 16 residues. Trimming cost V 0 bases and J 0 bases, with 11 bases left between them. The sample comes from a study of T cells after yellow fever vaccination. Whole-study findings and limits: Repertoires obtained by FACS sorting could include abundant clonotypes that entered as contaminants from the bulk population. At 95% to 97% for CD4 and about 88% for CD8, most primary-vaccination clones showed up again after the booster. A weaker secondary response peaked on day 5, the primary on day 15.

Template-switching 5'RACE yielded the TCR cDNA; a universal primer site and UMIs were added in the process. Each CDR3 protein gets one entry after TCRdb re-called the 5' RACE reads with MiXCR. Altogether 500,000 to 650,000 distinct CDR3 sequences are present, less than 20% being singletons, with the ten largest covering 17%. Sequencing used PBMCs, obtained about 5 days after the first yellow fever vaccination. This TCR was recovered from a man between 18 and 35 years old who received the YFV17D yellow fever vaccine. The chain links TRBV5-1 to TRBJ2-3; D is undetermined. CDR3 bases: TGCGCCAGCAGCTTGGTGGGATCGTCAAGCACAGATACGCAGTATTTT. Its translation: CASSLVGSSSTDTQYF. Looking up the rest from reference TRBV5-1 and TRBJ2-3 gives the full variable domain: KAGVTQTPRYLIKTRGQQVTLSCSPISGHRSVSWYQQTPGQGLQFLFEYFSETQRNKGNFPGRFSGRQFSNSRSEMNVSTLELGDSALYLCASSLVGSSSTDTQYFGPGTRLTVL.